The clone carrying this T cell receptor (beta chain) has only a few counts. Its target is unknown. The assay was immunoSEQ multiplex PCR, and TCRdb's table has in-frame clones only and misses some. Of 4,500 to 6,000 clones in the sample, approximately 72% were seen once. These data come from a study of tumor-infiltrating lymphocytes in localized non-small cell lung cancer. Turning to the study itself: Tumor tissue and non-adjacent uninvolved lung came from each patient. The study's findings and limits: Each assay used a separate piece of the same tissue. TCRbeta sequencing showed higher T cell infiltration in tumors than uninvolved lung.

The source is a human donor with non-small cell lung cancer. Source material: lung tumor tissue.

CDR3 residues: CASPPGDEGSNQPQHF. The CDR3 nucleotides are TGTGCCAGCCCCCCCGGGGATGAGGGAAGCAATCAGCCCCAGCATTTT. The V and J genes are TRBV19 and TRBJ1-5; D ambiguous. Trimming removed 9 bases from V and 1 base from J, with 19 bases in between. Per the germline V gene, CDR1 is LNHDA and CDR2 is SQIVND (reference sequence). The CDR3 has 16 residues.